Described below is a single T cell receptor (beta chain) sequence and its context. Generated by immunoSEQ multiplex PCR, the TCRdb table keeps only in-frame clones and is missing some. The profile shows approximately 250,000 clones, nearly 85% of them singletons. V trimming: 5 bases; J trimming: 4 bases; junction bases outside the gene matches: 14. The germline V gene encodes CDR1 SEHNR and CDR2 FQNEAQ (reference sequence). The CDR3 covers 18 residues. This sample stems from a study of blood T cell repertoires in COVID-19. Across the study: COVID-19 samples from acute and convalescent phases originated in the United States, Italy and Spain.

This chain connects TRBV7-9 to TRBJ2-6; 7 bases line up with TRBD1. Sequencing was done on a sample of peripheral blood. This TCR was recovered from a human donor in a cohort sampled during active COVID-19. The CDR3 loop reads CASSPSGGRPGGANVLTF. The CDR3 coding sequence is TGTGCCAGCAGCCCATCAGGGGGTCGTCCGGGAGGGGCCAACGTCCTGACTTTC.